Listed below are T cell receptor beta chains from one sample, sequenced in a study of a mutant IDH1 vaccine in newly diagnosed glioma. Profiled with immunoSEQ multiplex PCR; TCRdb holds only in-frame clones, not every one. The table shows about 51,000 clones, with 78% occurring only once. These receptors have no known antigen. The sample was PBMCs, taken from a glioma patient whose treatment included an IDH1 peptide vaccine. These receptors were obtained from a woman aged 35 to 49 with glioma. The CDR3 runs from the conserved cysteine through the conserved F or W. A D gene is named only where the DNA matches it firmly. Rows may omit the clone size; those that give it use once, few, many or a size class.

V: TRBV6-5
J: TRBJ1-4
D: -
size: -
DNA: TGTGCCAGCAGCAACCCCGGGGTATCTAATGAAAAACTGTTTTTT
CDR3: CASSNPGVSNEKLFF

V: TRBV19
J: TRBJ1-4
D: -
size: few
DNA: TGTGCCAGTAGTATGAACAGAGGAGAAAAACTGTTTTTT
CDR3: CASSMNRGEKLFF

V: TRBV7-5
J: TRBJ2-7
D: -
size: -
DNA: TGTGCCAGACCTACCGAGAGCAGCAGAACCTTATACGAGCAGTACTTC
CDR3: CARPTESSRTLYEQYF

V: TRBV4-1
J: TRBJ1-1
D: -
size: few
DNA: TGCGCCAGCAGCCGCCAGGGGAACACTGAAGCTTTCTTT
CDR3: CASSRQGNTEAFF

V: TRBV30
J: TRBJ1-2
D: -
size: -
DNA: TGTGCCTGGCACCCCGGACAAGGCTACACCTTC
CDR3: CAWHPGQGYTF

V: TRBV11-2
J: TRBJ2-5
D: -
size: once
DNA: TGTGCCAGCCAACGTGGGGGTCAAGAGACCCAGTACTTC
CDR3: CASQRGGQETQYF

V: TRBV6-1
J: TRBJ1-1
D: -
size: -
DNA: TGTGCCAGCAGTGTAAAGGGGAACACTGAAGCTTTCTTT
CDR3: CASSVKGNTEAFF

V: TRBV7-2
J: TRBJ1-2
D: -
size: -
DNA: TGTGCCAGCAGCTTATACCTGGACAGCAACTATGGCTACACCTTC
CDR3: CASSLYLDSNYGYTF

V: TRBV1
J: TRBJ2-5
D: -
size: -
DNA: TGCACCAGCAGCTCACAAGAGACCCAGTACTTC
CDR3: CTSSSQETQYF

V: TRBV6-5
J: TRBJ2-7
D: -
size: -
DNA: TGTGCCAGCAGTTACGGCTGGCAGGGGTGGGAGCAGTACTTC
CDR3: CASSYGWQGWEQYF

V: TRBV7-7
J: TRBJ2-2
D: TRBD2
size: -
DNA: TGTGCTAGCAGTCTGAGACTAGCGGGGGGTCTAACAGGGACCGGGGAGCTGTTTTTT
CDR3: CASSLRLAGGLTGTGELFF

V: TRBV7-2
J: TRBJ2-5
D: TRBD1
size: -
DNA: TGTGCCAGCAGGCGAGGGGGCGCAGAGACCCAGTACTTC
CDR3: CASRRGGAETQYF

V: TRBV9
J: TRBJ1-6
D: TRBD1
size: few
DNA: TGTGCCAGCAGCGGATACAGGGGCCGTAATTCACCCCTCCACTTT
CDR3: CASSGYRGRNSPLHF

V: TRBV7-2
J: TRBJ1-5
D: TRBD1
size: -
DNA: TGTGCCAGCAGCTTAGCCCGCCCGGGACAGGGAAGAGGTCAGCCCCAGCATTTT
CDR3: CASSLARPGQGRGQPQHF

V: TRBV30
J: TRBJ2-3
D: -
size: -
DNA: TGTGCCTGGAGTGTACGAAGGGGGAGTGCAGATACGCAGTATTTT
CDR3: CAWSVRRGSADTQYF

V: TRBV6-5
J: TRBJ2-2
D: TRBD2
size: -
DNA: TGTGCCAGCAGTTACTCGCGACGGACTAGCACCGGGGAGCTGTTTTTT
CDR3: CASSYSRRTSTGELFF

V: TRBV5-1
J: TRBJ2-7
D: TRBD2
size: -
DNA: TGCGCCAGCAGCTCTGAAGGGGCGGGGGTCCGGATCGAGCAGTACTTC
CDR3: CASSSEGAGVRIEQYF

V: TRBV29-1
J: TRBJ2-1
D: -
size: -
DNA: TGCAGCGCTAGCCCGACCCGGGGGCGCATCTACAATGAGCAGTTCTTC
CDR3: CSASPTRGRIYNEQFF

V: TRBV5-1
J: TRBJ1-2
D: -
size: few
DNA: TGCGCCAGCAGCTTCCTGACAGGAGGGTCGAACTATGGCTACACCTTC
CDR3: CASSFLTGGSNYGYTF

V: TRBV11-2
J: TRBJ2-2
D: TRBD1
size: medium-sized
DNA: TGTGCCAGCAGCCTATTCGGGACAGTGAACACCGGGGAGCTGTTTTTT
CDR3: CASSLFGTVNTGELFF

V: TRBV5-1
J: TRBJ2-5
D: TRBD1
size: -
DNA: TGCGCCAGCAGCCGGACCCCGGGACAGCAAGAGACCCAGTACTTC
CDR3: CASSRTPGQQETQYF

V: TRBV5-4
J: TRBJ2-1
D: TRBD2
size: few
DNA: TGTGCCAGCAGCTTAAAGCTAGCGGGGGACAATGAGCAGTTCTTC
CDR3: CASSLKLAGDNEQFF

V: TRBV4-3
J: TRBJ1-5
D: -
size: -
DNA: TGCGCCAGCAGCCCTCCCCCGACAGCCACCGGGGGTAGCAATCAGCCCCAGCATTTT
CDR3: CASSPPPTATGGSNQPQHF

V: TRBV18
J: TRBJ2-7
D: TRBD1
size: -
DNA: TGTGCCAGCTCACCAAGGGACAGGGGGCGAAGCGAGCAGTACTTC
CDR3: CASSPRDRGRSEQYF

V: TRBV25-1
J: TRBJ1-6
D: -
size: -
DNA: TGTGCCAGCAGTGAACGGGGGGCAGGGAGGAATTCACCCCTCCACTTT
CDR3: CASSERGAGRNSPLHF

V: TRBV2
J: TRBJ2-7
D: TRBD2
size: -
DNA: TGTGCCAGCATAGAGCGGGGGGGGTCCTACGAGCAGTACTTC
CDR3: CASIERGGSYEQYF

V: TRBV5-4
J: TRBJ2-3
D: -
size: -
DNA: TGTGCCAGCAGCAGGGACCTCAGGGACACAGATACGCAGTATTTT
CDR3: CASSRDLRDTDTQYF